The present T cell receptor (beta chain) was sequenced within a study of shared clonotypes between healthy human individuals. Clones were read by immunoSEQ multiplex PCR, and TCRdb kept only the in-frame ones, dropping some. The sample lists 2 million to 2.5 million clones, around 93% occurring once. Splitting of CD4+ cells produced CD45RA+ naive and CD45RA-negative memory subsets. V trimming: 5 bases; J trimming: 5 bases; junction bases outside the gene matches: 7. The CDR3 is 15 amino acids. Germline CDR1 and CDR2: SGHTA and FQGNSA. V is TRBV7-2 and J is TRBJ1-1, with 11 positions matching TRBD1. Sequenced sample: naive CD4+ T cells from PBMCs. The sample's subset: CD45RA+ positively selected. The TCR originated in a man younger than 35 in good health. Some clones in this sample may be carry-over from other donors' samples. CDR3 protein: CASSRRTGGRTEAFF. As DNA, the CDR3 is TGTGCCAGCAGCAGAAGGACAGGGGGCAGAACTGAAGCTTTCTTT.